Described below is a single TCR beta chain sequence and its context. The CDR3 has 17 amino acids. Germline V gene sequence: CDR1 MGHRA, CDR2 YSYEKL. The ends lost 1 base at V and 0 bases at J; junction bases unmatched: 5. These data originate in a study of cytomegalovirus exposure and HLA in healthy donors. Profiling relied on immunoSEQ multiplex PCR, and the TCRdb table lists in-frame clones only, not all of them. The profile shows roughly 52,000 clones, approximately 92% of them singletons. The receptor comes from a man aged 18 to 29 in good health and CMV-seronegative. The sample taken for sequencing was PBMCs. The gene calls are TRBV4-1 and TRBJ2-1; TRBD2 matches at 8 bases. CDR3 nucleotide sequence: TGCGCCAGCAGCCAAGTGGGCGGGGGGATCTCCTACAATGAGCAGTTCTTC. This codes for CASSQVGGGISYNEQFF.